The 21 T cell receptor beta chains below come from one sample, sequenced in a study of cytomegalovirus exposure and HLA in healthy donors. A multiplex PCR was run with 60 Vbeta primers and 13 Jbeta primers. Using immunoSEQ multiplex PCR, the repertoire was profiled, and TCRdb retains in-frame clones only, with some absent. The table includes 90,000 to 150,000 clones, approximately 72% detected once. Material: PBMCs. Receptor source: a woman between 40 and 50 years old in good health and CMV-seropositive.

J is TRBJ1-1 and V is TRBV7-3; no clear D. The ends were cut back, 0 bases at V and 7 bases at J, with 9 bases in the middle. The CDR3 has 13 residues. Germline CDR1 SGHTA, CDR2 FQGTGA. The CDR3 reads CASSLTSGGEAFF. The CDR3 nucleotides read TGTGCCAGCAGCTTAACGTCCGGAGGTGAAGCTTTCTTT. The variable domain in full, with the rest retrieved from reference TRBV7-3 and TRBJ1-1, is GAGVSQTPSNKVTEKGKYVELRCDPISGHTALYWYRQSLGQGPEFLIYFQGTGAADDSGLPNDRFFAVRPEGSVSTLKIQRTERGDSAVYLCASSLTSGGEAFFGQGTRLTVV.

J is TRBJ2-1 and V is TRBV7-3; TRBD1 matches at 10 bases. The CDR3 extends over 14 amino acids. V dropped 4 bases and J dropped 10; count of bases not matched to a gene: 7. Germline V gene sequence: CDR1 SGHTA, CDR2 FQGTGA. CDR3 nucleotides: TGTGCCAGCAGCTCAACCGGGACAGGGGACGAGCAGTTCTTC. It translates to CASSSTGTGDEQFF.

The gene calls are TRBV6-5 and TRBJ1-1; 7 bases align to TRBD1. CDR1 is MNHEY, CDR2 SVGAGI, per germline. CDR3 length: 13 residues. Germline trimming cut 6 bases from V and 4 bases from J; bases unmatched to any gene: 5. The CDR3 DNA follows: TGTGCCAGCAGCCTGACAGGGTTCACTGAAGCTTTCTTT. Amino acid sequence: CASSLTGFTEAFF.

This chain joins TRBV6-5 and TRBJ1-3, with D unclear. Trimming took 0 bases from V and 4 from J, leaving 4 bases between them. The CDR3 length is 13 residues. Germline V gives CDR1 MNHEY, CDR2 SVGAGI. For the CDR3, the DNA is TGTGCCAGCAGTTACTCTAGCGGAAACACCATATATTTT. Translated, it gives CASSYSSGNTIYF.

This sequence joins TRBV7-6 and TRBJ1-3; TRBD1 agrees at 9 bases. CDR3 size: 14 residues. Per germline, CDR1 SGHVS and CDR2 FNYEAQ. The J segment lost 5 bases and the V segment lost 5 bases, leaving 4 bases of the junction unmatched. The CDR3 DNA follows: TGTGCCAGCAGCCCGACAGGGGGAAGAAACACCATATATTTT. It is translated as CASSPTGGRNTIYF.

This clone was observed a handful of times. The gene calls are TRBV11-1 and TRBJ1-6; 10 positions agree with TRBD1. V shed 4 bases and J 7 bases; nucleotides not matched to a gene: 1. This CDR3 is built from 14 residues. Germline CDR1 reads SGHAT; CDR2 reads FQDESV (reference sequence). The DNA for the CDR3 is TGTGCCAGCAGCTCGGACAGGGGGAATTCACCCCTCCACTTT. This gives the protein CASSSDRGNSPLHF.

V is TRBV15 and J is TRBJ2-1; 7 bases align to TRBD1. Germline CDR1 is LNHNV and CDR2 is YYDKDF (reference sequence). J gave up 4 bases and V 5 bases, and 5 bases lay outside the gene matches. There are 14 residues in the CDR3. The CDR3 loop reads CATSWLDRYNEQFF. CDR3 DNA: TGTGCCACCAGCTGGTTGGACAGGTACAATGAGCAGTTCTTC.

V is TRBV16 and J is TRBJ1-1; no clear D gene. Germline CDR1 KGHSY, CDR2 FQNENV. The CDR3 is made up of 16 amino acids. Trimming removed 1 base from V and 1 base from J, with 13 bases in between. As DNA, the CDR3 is TGTGCCAGCAGCCAATGGGCAGCGGGAGAGAACACTGAAGCTTTCTTT. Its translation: CASSQWAAGENTEAFF.

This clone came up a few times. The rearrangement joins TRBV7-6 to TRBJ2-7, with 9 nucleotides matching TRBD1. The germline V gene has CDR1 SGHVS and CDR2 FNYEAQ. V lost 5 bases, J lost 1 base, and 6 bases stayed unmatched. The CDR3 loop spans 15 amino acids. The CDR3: CASSRRTGESYEQYF. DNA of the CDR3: TGTGCCAGCAGCCGGAGGACAGGGGAATCCTACGAGCAGTACTTC. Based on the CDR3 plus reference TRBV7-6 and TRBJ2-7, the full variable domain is GAGVSQSPRYKVTKRGQDVALRCDPISGHVSLYWYRQALGQGPEFLTYFNYEAQQDKSGLPNDRFSAERPEGSISTLTIQRTEQRDSAMYRCASSRRTGESYEQYFGPGTRLTVT.

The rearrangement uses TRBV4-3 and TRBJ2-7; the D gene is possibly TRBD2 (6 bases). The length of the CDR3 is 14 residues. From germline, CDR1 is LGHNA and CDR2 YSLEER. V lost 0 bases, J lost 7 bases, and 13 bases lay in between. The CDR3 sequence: CASSQEGWGREQYF. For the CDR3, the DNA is TGCGCCAGCAGCCAAGAAGGTTGGGGGAGGGAGCAGTACTTC.

CDR3 sequence reads: CASSANPGQGYEQYF. CDR3 coding DNA: TGTGCCAGCAGCGCTAATCCGGGACAGGGGTACGAGCAGTACTTC. The chain has TRBV7-6 and TRBJ2-7; 10 positions agree with TRBD1. Germline trimming cut 5 bases from V and 4 bases from J; bases unmatched to any gene: 8. CDR1 is SGHVS and CDR2 is FNYEAQ in the germline V gene. There are 15 residues in the CDR3.

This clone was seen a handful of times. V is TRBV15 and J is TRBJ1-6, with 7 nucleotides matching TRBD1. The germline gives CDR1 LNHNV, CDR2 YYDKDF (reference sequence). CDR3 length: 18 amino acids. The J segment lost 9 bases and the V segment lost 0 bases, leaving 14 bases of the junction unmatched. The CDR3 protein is CATSRDLTGQYNVSPLHF. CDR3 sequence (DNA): TGTGCCACCAGCAGAGATCTGACAGGGCAGTACAACGTTTCACCCCTCCACTTT.

CDR3 coding DNA: TGTGCCAGCAGCCAAGGAAGCGGGGGGCGCTCCTACGAGCAGTACTTC. This translates into CASSQGSGGRSYEQYF. The chain couples TRBV4-2 to TRBJ2-7, with 9 bases that match TRBD2. Germline V gene lookup returns CDR1 LGHNA and CDR2 YNFKEQ. V gave up 1 base and J gave up 0 bases; unmatched junction bases: 4. The CDR3 runs to 16 residues.

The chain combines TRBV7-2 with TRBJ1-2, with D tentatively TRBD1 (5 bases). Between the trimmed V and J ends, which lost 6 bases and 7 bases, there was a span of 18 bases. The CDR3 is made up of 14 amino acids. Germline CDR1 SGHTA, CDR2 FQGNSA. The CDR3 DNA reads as TGTGCCAGCAGGGCGGGGGGGGGACTGGGTGGCTACACCTTC. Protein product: CASRAGGGLGGYTF.

CDR3 coding DNA: TGTGCCAGCAGCTCTCCGGGACAGGGGGCGATCGGGGAGCTGTTTTTT. Its translation is CASSSPGQGAIGELFF. V gene TRBV5-4 combines with J gene TRBJ2-2; 12 bases match TRBD1. This CDR3 is built from 16 residues. Trimming cost V 3 bases and J 7 bases; bases outside gene matches: 7. Germline CDR1 reads SGHNT; CDR2 reads YYREEE (reference sequence).

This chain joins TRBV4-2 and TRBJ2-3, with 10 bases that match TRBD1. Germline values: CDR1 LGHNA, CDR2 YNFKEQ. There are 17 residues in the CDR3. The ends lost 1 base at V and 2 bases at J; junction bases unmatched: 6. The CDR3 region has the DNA TGTGCCAGCAGCCAAGTAGGGACAGGGGACATCACAGATACGCAGTATTTT. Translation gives CASSQVGTGDITDTQYF.

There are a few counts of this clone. Written as DNA, the CDR3 is TGTGCCAGCAGGGAACGGGACTCATCACGCGACGAGCAGTACTTC. This gives the protein CASRERDSSRDEQYF. The rearrangement uses TRBV6-6 and TRBJ2-7; possibly TRBD2 for D (6 bases). The germline V gene has CDR1 MNHNY and CDR2 SVGAGI (reference sequence). The CDR3 sequence is 15 residues long. V lost 6 bases, J lost 5 bases, and 20 bases lay in between.

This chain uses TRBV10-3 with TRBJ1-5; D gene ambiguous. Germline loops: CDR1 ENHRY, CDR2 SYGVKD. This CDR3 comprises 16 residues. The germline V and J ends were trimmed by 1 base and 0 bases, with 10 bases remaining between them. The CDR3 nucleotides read TGTGCCATCAGTGAGTGGCCGGTAGCTAGCAATCAGCCCCAGCATTTT. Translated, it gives CAISEWPVASNQPQHF.

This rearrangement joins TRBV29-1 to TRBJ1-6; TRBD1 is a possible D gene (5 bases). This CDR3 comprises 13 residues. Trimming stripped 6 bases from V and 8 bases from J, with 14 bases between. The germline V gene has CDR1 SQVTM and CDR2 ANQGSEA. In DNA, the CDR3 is TGCAGCGTGACAGCCGGGGGGGATTCACCCCTCCACTTT. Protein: CSVTAGGDSPLHF.

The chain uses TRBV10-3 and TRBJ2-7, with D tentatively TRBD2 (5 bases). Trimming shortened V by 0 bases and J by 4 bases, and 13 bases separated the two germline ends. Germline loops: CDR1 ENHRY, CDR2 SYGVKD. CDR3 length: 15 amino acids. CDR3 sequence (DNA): TGTGCCATCAGTGAGTCCGGGGAGCTCTCTTACGAGCAGTACTTC. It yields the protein CAISESGELSYEQYF.

The CDR3 nucleotides are TGCGCCAGCAGCCTGACTAGCCCAGAAGAGACCCAGTACTTC. Residues: CASSLTSPEETQYF. The genes are TRBV5-1 and TRBJ2-5, with 7 bases fitting TRBD2. Trimming took 4 bases from V and 3 from J; bases not matched to a gene: 6. Looked up from germline, CDR1 is SGHRS and CDR2 is YFSETQ. CDR3 size: 14 residues.